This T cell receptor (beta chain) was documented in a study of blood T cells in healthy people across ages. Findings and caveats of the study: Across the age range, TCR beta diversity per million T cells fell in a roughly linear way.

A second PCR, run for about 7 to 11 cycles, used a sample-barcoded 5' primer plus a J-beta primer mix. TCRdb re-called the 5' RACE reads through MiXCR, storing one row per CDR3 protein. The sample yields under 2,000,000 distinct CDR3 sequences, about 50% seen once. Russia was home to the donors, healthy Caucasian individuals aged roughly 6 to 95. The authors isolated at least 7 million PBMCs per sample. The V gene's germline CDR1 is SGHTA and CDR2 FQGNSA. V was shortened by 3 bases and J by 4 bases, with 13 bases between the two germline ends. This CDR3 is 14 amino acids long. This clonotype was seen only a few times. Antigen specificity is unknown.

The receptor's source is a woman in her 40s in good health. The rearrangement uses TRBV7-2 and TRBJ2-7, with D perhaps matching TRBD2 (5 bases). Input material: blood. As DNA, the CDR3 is TGTGCCAGCAGCTTGGACTGGCTCCGGTACGAGCAGTACTTC. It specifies CASSLDWLRYEQYF.